This T cell receptor beta chain was captured by sequencing in a study of T cell responses to AZD1222 COVID-19 vaccine. V was pared by 2 bases and J by 7 bases, with 15 bases between. The CDR3 spans 14 residues. Looked up from germline, CDR1 is LGHNA and CDR2 is YNFKEQ. Repertoires were generated with immunoSEQ multiplex PCR, while TCRdb's copy carries only in-frame clones and drops some. The table has just under 55,000 clones, nearly 90% seen once; the top ten hold 3.5% to 4%. The genes are TRBV4-2 and TRBJ2-7; TRBD2 is a possible D gene (5 bases). The material was peripheral blood, obtained on day 0 of AZD1222 vaccination. This clonotype was sampled from an adult in good health. CDR3 DNA sequence: TGTGCCAGCAGCCAACCGGAGGCAGCGCGTGAGCAGTACTTC. Its translation: CASSQPEAAREQYF.